Listed here is a single T cell receptor (beta chain). Only a few counts were recorded for this clone. No antigen is known for it. No base qualities exist here, and no much larger clone lies one base off it. The cohort comprised approximately 700 healthy bone marrow donors. At the time of sampling, every cohort member was nominally healthy, though immune exposures that went unrecorded were likely present. The donor was CMV seropositive and belonged to the group of around 300 seropositive cohort members. Each donor provided a peripheral blood sample, and peripheral blood mononuclear cells were used for TCR beta sequencing. Genomic DNA extraction from the blood cell samples was performed with the Qiagen DNeasy Blood Extraction Kit. The data are from a study of cytomegalovirus exposure and HLA in healthy donors (dated by TCRdb to between 2016 and 2019). About the investigation overall: According to an earlier analysis of 587 of the donors, roughly 180 million T cells yielded roughly 110 million unique TCR beta sequences and about 300 Gb of sequence data. Roughly 300 gigabases of sequencing data and tens of millions of unique TCR sequences were included in an early release covering about 700 HLA-typed donors. The genetic ancestry cluster associated with self-reported Caucasian donors included about 84% of the 398 genotyped donors. The study aimed to test whether signatures of past pathogen exposure could be identified by cataloging public T cell receptors. The study used immunosequencing to profile the T cell repertoires of more than 650 subjects and linked those repertoires to cytomegalovirus serostatus. A separate validation cohort of about 110 different subjects was used in addition to the approximately 640-subject first cohort. To predict cytomegalovirus infection status, the study combined high-throughput TCR immunosequencing, statistical association of individual TCRs with disease status, and machine learning. A later analysis re-examined previously published TCR beta repertoires from several hundred donors and added high-resolution HLA genotyping to investigate patterns of TCR occurrence. The later analysis used no new phenotypic data to find candidate immune exposures, relying instead on TCR beta sequences and their occurrence across donors. An earlier analysis of 500 to 650 of the donors applied high-throughput TCR beta sequencing to assess whether each TCR beta V gene segment acted as functional or pseudogenic. Alongside the repertoire data, information on donor age, sex, ethnicity and CMV serostatus was compiled. A later genetic analysis took genome-wide SNP genotypes for about 65% of the roughly 670 donors and used that subset as a discovery cohort. All discovery cohort repertoires had been generated on a single sequencing platform. Both class I and class II loci were covered by HLA typing, at four-digit resolution. The number of typed donors differed by locus: about 629-630 for A, B, C, DRB1 and DQB1; some 500 for DQA1; some 590 for DPA1; and about 450 for DPB1. A handful of DR-DQ haplotypes were treated as single units for association and clustering because of strong linkage in the cohort. Across about 370 genotyped donors of the cohort, an average of roughly 230,000 unique TCR beta nucleotide sequences per donor were sequenced, and approximately 19% of those sequences were non-productive.

The library was made by the immunoSEQ multiplex PCR assay. For the multiplex PCR, a mixture combining 60 forward primers for TCR Vbeta segments and 13 reverse primers for TCR Jbeta segments was used. The CDR3 region of rearranged TCR beta genes was amplified from genomic DNA by a multiplex PCR assay. The Illumina HiSeq System was used to sequence the amplified TCR beta libraries as 87-base-pair reads. Concerning the study's data processing: A later analysis tallied about 77 million unique TCR beta chains across the 666 repertoires, and around 12 million of those chains were shared by two or more donors. Raw reads were error-corrected and collapsed into unique sequences with a nearest-neighbor algorithm that merged closely related sequences to remove PCR and sequencing errors. To assign V, D and J gene segments, CDR3 sequences were aligned to IMGT reference sequences. Each retained sequence needed at least a six-nucleotide match to both a V gene segment and a J gene segment. Rearrangements were called productive when the CDR3 lacked stop codons and stayed in frame with V and J; all others were non-productive. Following IMGT convention, CDR3 was defined as the stretch from the second conserved V-encoded cysteine up to the conserved J-encoded phenylalanine. Sequences without an unambiguous match to a single V gene segment were excluded from the earlier analysis of about 600 of the donors. In an earlier analysis of approximately 560 of the donors, a V segment was called functional when productive rearrangements were above 56.7%, and segregating when the standard deviation between donors exceeded 5%. To diagnose cytomegalovirus status from the catalog of TCR beta chain sequences, a statistical classification framework was built. A later analysis assigned V and J genes by comparing TCR nucleotide sequences with IMGT/GENE-DB human TR gene sequences. Using the TCRdist pipeline, a later analysis assigned CDR3 sequences along with most-parsimonious VDJ recombination scenarios. In a later analysis, each TCR beta chain was defined by its CDR3 amino acid sequence together with its V-gene family, and reads without a unique V-gene family were excluded. To address suspected cross-contamination and a sequencing artifact, a later analysis removed some 620 highly shared, low-generation-probability nucleotide sequences. In a later analysis, a clonal expansion index for each public chain was calculated from normalized within-repertoire ranks of inferred template counts. In a later analysis, generation probabilities were computed using a VDJ recombination model fitted to out-of-frame rearrangements, and the results were checked against IGoR. In a later analysis, hypergeometric tests were used to score TCR-TCR, TCR-HLA and TCR-CMV co-occurrence, with a repertoire-size bias correction applied to TCR pairs. To estimate false discovery rates, a later analysis permuted the HLA or CMV assignments 20 times. A later analysis grouped co-occurring TCRs with DBSCAN, adding TCRdist sequence similarity when clustering within HLA-allele-positive subsets. Co-occurrence clustering excluded repertoires with fewer than 30,000 or more than 120,000 public chains, plus five with anomalous nucleotide sharing. In its TCRdb copy, this immuneACCESS table keeps in-frame sequences only and misses some clones. Where compared with another copy, unresolved V genes explain less than half of these, and the others have no known cause. V and J calls and clone size are those listed in that table; D and trimming were worked out from the DNA. In all, the sample holds around 140,000 clones, and around 78% of those were seen once. 2% to 3% of the sample goes to the ten largest clones.

Here is what the overall study found, with its caveats: Linkage disequilibrium might explain the correlated functional status among segregating V segments, but an unknown experimental factor could not be excluded. Most TCR sequences were observed very rarely across donors, whereas some public TCRs were present in many individuals. Only TCR beta chains were sequenced in this cohort, and the absence of alpha or paired-chain data limited detectable features. Assigning TCR associations to individual alleles was difficult when HLA alleles, especially DR and DQ, strongly co-occurred. It was suggested by the authors that the approach could potentially be generalized to other disease states and immunological phenotypes. The sequencing pipeline was judged likely to have produced a cluster of highly shared sequence variants as a technical artifact. Roughly uniform sequencing depth across donors was assumed in presence/absence analyses, although this assumption may not hold. An earlier analysis of approximately 540 of the donors showed that most TCR beta V segments appeared in productive rearrangements either about 90% or about 30% of the time, which broadly matched IMGT annotations. Several of the top co-occurrence clusters appeared to be linked to parvovirus B19, influenza, CMV and Epstein-Barr virus, according to a later analysis. In a later genetic analysis, fewer N-insertions in productive TCRs were reported among donors in an Asian-associated ancestry cluster than the roughly 700-donor mean. CMV serostatus was the only immune exposure information available for the cohort. The classifier was reported to diagnose cytomegalovirus status with high specificity and sensitivity in both the original cohort and the validation cohort. Some IMGT-functional V segments, including TRBV6-2 and TRBV6-3, could not be told apart with the 87-base-pair reads, so those segments were excluded. The earlier analysis of some 560 of the donors excluded about 16 rarely observed V segments, including chromosome 9 orphons, because counts were too low. A later genetic analysis associated a missense DCLRE1C variant with V-gene and J-gene trimming of TCR beta chains, and an independent cohort replicated the association. A further reported finding was that TCR beta sequences accurately predicted the HLA-A and HLA-B alleles for most subjects in the first cohort. In a later analysis, HLA-associated TCR beta chains showed more clonal expansion and lower generation probabilities than non-associated chains that were equally common. In a later analysis, TCR association rates were found to vary across HLA loci, with the most associated TCRs seen for DRB1 alleles and the fewest for HLA-C alleles. At a false discovery rate of 0.05, a later analysis linked 15,000 to 20,000 TCR beta sequences to specific HLA alleles. Because some donors lacked HLA typing at each locus, the association tests relied only on the typed subset. The study listed 164 TCR beta chains as associated with cytomegalovirus. Most CMV-associated TCR beta chains appeared to be HLA-restricted in a later analysis, and the HLA associations seemed to be driven largely by CMV exposure. Three of the identified cytomegalovirus-associated TCR beta chains were confirmed in vitro to be specific for cytomegalovirus antigens.

CDR1 and CDR2, looked up from the germline V gene, are SGHRS and YFSETQ. V is reduced by 7 bases and J by 1 base, leaving a spacing of 17 bases between them. The CDR3, cysteine through phenylalanine, is 15 amino acids long. Of the read, only the CDR3 DNA is kept; its 45 bases are in frame from base 1. The receptor chain draws on TRBV5-1 and TRBJ1-1; a weak D assignment points to TRBD1 (5 bases agree). The sample taken for sequencing was PBMCs. The clonotype comes from a woman under 30 in good health and CMV-seropositive. The DNA sequence follows: TGCGCCAGCCGGGTTCGGGGGGAGGCGAACACTGAAGCTTTCTTT. Its coded protein is CASRVRGEANTEAFF.